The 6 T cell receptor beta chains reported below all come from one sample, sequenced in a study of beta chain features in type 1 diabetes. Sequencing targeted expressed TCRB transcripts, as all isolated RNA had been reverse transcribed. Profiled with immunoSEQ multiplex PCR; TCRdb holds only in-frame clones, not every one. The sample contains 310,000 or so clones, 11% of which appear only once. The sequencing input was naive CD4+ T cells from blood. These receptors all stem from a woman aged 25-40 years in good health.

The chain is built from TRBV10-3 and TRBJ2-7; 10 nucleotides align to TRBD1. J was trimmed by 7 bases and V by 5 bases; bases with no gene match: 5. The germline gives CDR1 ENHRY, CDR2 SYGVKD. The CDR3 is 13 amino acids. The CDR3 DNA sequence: TGTGCCATCAGTCCGGGACAGGGGCCTGAGCAGTACTTC. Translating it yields CAISPGQGPEQYF.

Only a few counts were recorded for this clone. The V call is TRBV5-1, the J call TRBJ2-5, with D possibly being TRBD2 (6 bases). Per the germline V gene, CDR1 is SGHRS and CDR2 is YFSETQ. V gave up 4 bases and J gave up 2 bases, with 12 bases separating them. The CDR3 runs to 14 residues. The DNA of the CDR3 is TGCGCCAGCAGCCAAGGAGCGGGTCAAGAGACCCAGTACTTC. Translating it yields CASSQGAGQETQYF.

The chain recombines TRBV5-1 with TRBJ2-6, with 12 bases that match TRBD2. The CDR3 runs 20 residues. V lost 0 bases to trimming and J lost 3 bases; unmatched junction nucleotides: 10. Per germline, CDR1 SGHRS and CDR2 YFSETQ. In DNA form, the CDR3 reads TGCGCCAGCAGCTTGGGGACTAGCGGGACTACTCAACTTGGGGCCAACGTCCTGACTTTC. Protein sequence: CASSLGTSGTTQLGANVLTF.

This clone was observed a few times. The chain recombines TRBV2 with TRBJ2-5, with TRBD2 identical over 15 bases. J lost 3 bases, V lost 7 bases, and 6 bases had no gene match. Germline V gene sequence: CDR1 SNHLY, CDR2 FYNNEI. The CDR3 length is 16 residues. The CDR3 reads CASTGTSGRWEETQYF. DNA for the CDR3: TGTGCCAGCACCGGGACTAGCGGGAGGTGGGAAGAGACCCAGTACTTC.

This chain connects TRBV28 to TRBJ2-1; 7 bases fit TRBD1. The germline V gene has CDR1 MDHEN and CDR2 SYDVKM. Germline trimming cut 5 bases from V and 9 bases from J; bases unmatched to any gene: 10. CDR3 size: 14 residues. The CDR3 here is CASSRQTGQVEQFF. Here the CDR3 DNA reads TGTGCCAGCAGTCGTCAAACTGGACAGGTTGAGCAGTTCTTC.

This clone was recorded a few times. The CDR3 DNA reads as TGTGCCAGCAGTTTCCGCGCGAACACAGATACGCAGTATTTT. This translates into CASSFRANTDTQYF. The V call is TRBV27, the J call TRBJ2-3; D ambiguous. The V gene's germline CDR1 is MNHEY and CDR2 SMNVEV (reference sequence). The CDR3 is 14 residues long. V lost 3 bases and J lost 2, with 9 bases in between.